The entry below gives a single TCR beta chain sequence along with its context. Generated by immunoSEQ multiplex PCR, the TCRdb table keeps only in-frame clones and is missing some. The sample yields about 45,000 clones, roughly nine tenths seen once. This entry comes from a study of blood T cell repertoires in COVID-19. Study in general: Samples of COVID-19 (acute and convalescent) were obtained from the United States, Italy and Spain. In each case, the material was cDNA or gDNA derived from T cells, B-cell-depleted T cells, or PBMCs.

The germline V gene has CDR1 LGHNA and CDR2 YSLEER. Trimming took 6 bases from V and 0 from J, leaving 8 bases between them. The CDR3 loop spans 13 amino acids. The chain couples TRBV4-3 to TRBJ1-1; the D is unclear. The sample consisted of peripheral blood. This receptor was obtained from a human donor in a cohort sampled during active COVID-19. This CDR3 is CASRQTMNTEAFF. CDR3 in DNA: TGCGCCAGCAGACAGACCATGAACACTGAAGCTTTCTTT.